This TCR beta chain comes out of a study of response to subunit inactivated influenza vaccine (dated by TCRdb to the late 2010s). Broadly, across the study: To follow how T cells responded to a trivalent subunit inactivated influenza vaccine, the researchers relied on deep quantitative profiling of the T cell receptor repertoire. The research as a whole found: The authors proposed that each seasonal influenza vaccination may bring in only a limited number of new T cells.

CDR1 is given as DFQATT and CDR2 as SNEGSKA, both from the germline V gene (reference sequence). Including the terminal cysteine and phenylalanine, the CDR3 comprises 14 residues. The retained sequence is limited to the CDR3, 42 bases, with the frame set at the first base. Between the V and J ends, shortened by 0 bases and 11 bases respectively, the junction contains 17 bases. This clonotype has a handful of counts. There is no known antigen for this receptor. Base quality data are lacking; no much larger clone is found one base away. The library was prepared using RT-PCR. The sample was run on an Illumina HiSeq 2500. TCRdb reprocessing: public reads trimmed at Q25 with fastp, clones called with MiXCR, in-frame beta chains kept. A single entry per CDR3 protein holds the most common genes and DNA from its merged rows. In this sample the table shows more than 700,000 distinct CDR3 sequences, less than 25% of which occur a single time. The leading ten clones occupy approximately 10% of the sample.

The specimen was PBMCs from blood, collected roughly 5 days after vaccination. This receptor was taken from a man aged 50 to 60 who received an inactivated influenza vaccine. Donor details come from another sample of the same person, matched by shared clones. The chain is encoded by TRBV20-1 joined to TRBJ2-1; TRBD2 is possibly the D segment (6 matching bases). The DNA reads TGCAGTGCTAGAGATCTCTCCAGCGGGCGGAAGCAGTTCTTC. Its protein is CSARDLSSGRKQFF.